This T cell receptor beta chain was captured in a study of T-cell memory formation after mild COVID-19. This clonotype was seen a few times. Antigen unknown. In TCRdb, the 5' RACE reads were re-called with MiXCR into one record per CDR3 protein. The sample records around 440,000 distinct CDR3 sequences, roughly 18% being singletons. Germline assignment: CDR1 SEHNR and CDR2 FQNEAQ (reference sequence). The CDR3 totals 16 residues. V lost 0 bases and J 0 bases, leaving 12 bases between the germline ends. Study-wide points: Clones that contracted from day 15 to 85 were balanced CD4/CD8, while later expanders leaned CD4+.

This TCR came from an adult woman who had mild COVID-19 (a few samples of this study predate the infection). Cell type and time point are not known. The genes are TRBV7-9 and TRBJ2-7; the D gene is possibly TRBD1 (5 bases). Sequenced sample: PBMCs or a T cell subset sorted from them (not recorded which). The CDR3: CASSLALDSFSYEQYF. The CDR3, as DNA: TGTGCCAGCAGCTTAGCTCTAGACAGTTTCTCCTACGAGCAGTACTTC.